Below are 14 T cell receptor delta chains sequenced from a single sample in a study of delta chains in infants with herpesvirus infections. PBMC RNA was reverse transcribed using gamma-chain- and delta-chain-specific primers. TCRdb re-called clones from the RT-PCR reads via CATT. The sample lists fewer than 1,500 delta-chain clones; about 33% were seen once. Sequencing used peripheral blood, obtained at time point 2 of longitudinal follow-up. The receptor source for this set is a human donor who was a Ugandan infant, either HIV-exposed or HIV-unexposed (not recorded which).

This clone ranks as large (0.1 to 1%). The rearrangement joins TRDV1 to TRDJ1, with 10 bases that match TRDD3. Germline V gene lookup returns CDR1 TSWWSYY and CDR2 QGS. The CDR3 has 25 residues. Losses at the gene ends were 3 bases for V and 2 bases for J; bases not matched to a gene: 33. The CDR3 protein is CALGDQAPFLPRLGGYSLGTDKLIF. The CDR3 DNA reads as TGTGCTCTTGGGGACCAAGCCCCCTTCCTCCCACGGCTTGGGGGATACTCCCTGGGGACCGATAAACTCATCTTT.

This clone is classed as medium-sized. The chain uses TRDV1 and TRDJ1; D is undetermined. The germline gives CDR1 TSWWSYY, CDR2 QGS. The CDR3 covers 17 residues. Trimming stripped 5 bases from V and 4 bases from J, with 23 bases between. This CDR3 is CALGTLSFPEGLDKLIF. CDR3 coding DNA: TGTGCTCTTGGGACCCTCTCTTTTCCCGAGGGCCTCGATAAACTCATCTTT.

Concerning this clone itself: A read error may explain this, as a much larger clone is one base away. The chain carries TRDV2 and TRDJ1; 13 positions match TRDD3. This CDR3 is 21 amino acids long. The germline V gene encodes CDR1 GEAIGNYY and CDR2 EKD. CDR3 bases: TGTGCCTGTGACCGGACTACTGGGGGATACGCAGCGGAACTGTACACCTATAAACTCATCTTT. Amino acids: CACDRTTGGYAAELYTYKLIF.

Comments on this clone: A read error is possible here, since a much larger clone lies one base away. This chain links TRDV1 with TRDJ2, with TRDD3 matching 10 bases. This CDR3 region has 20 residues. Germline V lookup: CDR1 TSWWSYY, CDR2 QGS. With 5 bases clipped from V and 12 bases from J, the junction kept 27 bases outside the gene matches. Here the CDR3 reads CALGSYGLGDNMEGEGKLFF. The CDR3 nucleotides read TGTGCTCTTGGGTCATACGGCCTGGGGGATAATATGGAAGGAGAGGGTAAACTCTTCTTT.

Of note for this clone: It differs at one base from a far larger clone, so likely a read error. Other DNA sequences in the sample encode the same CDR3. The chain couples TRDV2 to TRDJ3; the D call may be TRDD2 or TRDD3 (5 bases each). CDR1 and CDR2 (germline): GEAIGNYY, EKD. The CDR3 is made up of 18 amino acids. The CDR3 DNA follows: TGTGCCTGTGACACCTGGGCTCCCTACTCCTGGGACACGCGACAGATGTTTTTC. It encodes CACDTWAPYSWDTRQMFF.

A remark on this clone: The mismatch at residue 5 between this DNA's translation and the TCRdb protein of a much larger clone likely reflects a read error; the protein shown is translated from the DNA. DNA of the CDR3: TGTGCTCTTGGGGATCCCTTCCGGGGGATAAAGGGCCCAGGGGTGACCGATAAACTCATCTTT. Translating it yields CALGDPFRGIKGPGVTDKLIF. The chain carries TRDV1 and TRDJ1; 8 positions match TRDD3. Trimming removed 3 bases from V and 2 bases from J; junction bases left unmatched: 23. CDR3 length: 21 amino acids. Germline V CDR1 and CDR2: TSWWSYY, QGS.

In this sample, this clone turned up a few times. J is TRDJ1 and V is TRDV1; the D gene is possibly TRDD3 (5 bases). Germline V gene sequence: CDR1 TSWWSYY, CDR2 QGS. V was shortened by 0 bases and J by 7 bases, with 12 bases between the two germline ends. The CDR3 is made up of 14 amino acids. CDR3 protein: CALGELTEGFKLIF. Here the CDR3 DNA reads TGTGCTCTTGGGGAACTAACGGAGGGATTTAAACTCATCTTT.

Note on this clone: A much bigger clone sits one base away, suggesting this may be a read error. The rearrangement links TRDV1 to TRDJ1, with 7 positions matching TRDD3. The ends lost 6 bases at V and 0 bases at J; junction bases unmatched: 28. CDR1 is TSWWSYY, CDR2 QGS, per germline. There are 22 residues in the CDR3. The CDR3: CALGLRSLTAWGVVGYTDKLIF. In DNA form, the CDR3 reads TGTGCTCTTGGCCTCCGCTCTCTTACAGCCTGGGGGGTGGTTGGGTACACCGATAAACTCATCTTT.

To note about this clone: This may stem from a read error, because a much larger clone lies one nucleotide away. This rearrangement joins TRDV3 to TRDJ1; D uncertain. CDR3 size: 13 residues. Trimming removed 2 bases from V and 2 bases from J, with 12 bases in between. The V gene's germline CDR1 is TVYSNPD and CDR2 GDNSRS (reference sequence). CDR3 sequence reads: CAFYSGVTDKLIF. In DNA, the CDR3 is TGTGCCTTTTATTCCGGGGTAACCGATAAACTCATCTTT.

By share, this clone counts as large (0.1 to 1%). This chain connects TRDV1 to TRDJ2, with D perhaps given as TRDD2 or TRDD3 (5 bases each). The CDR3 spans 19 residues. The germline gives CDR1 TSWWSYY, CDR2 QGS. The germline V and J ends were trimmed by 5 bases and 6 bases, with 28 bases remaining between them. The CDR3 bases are TGTGCTCTTGGGTCCCCCTTCGGGGGCGTACTGGAATGGGCAGCACAACTCTTCTTT. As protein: CALGSPFGGVLEWAAQLFF.

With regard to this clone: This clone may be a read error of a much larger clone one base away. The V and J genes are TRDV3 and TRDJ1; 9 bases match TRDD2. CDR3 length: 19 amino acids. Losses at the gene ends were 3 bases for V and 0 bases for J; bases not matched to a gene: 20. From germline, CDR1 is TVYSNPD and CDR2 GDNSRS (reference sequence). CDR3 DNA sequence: TGTGCCTTCCGCCTTCCTACTGGGGAACCCGCGGGGTACACCGATAAACTCATCTTT. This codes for CAFRLPTGEPAGYTDKLIF.

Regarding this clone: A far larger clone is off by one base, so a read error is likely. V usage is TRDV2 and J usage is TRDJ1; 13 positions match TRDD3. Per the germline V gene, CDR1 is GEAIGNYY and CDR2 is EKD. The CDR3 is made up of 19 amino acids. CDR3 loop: CAYDPVLGDTGARTDKLIF. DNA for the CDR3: TGTGCCTATGACCCCGTACTGGGGGATACGGGGGCACGCACCGATAAACTCATCTTT.

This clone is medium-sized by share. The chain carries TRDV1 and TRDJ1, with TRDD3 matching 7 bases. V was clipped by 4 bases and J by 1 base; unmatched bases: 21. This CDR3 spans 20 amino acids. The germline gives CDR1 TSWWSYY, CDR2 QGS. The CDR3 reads CALGVPLEYWGSLFTDKLIF. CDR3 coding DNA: TGTGCTCTTGGGGTCCCCTTGGAGTACTGGGGATCCCTTTTCACCGATAAACTCATCTTT.

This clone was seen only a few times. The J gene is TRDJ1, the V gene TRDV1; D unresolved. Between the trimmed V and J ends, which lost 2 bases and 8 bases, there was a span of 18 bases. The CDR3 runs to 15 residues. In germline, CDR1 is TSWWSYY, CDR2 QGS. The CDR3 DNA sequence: TGTGCTCTTGGGGAAATGTTCAACGGGTCCCTAAAACTCATCTTT. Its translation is CALGEMFNGSLKLIF.